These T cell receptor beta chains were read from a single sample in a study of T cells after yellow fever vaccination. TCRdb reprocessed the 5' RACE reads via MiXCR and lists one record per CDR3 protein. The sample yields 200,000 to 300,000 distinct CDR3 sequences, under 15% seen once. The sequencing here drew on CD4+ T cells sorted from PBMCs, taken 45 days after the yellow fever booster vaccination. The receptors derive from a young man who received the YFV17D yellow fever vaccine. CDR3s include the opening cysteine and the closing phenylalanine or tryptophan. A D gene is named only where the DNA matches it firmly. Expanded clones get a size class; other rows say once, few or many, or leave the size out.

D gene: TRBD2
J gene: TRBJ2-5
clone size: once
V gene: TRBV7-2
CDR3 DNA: TGTGCCAGCAGCTTAAGACTAGCGGGAGGGACCCAGTACTTC
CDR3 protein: CASSLRLAGGTQYF

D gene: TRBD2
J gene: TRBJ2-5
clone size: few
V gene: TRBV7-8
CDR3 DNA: TGTGCCAGCAGCTACGGACTAGCGGGTTGGGACGAGACCCAGTACTTC
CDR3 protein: CASSYGLAGWDETQYF

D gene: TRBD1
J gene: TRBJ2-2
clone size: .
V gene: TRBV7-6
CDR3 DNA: TGTGCCAGCAGCCTCTGGGACAGGGTCGGAACCGGGGAGCTGTTTTTT
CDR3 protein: CASSLWDRVGTGELFF

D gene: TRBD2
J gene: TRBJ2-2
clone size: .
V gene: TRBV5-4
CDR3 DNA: TGTGCCAGCAGCTTCGCTCCCGGGACTAGCTCCGGGGAGCTGTTTTTT
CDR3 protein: CASSFAPGTSSGELFF

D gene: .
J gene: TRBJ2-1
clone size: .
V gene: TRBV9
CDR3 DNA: TGTGCCAGCAGCGACTCCTACAATGAGCAGTTCTTC
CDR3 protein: CASSDSYNEQFF

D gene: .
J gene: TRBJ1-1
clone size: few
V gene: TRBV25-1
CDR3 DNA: TGTGCCAGCAGTGATGGTGCCCTTGAAGCTTTCTTT
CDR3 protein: CASSDGALEAFF

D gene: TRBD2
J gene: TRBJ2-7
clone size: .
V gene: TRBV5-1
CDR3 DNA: TGCGCCAGCAGCAGTGGACTAGCGAAAACCTACGAGCAGTACTTC
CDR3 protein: CASSSGLAKTYEQYF

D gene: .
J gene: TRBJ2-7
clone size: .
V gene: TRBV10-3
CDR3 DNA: TGTGCCATCAAGGGGCAGACAACCTACGAGCAGTACTTC
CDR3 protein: CAIKGQTTYEQYF

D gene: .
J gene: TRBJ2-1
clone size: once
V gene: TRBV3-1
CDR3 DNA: TGTGCCAGCAGCGTCACGTGGACTACGGCCTCGGGTGAGCAGTTCTTC
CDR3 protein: CASSVTWTTASGEQFF

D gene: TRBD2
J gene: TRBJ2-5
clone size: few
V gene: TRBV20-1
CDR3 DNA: TGCAGTGCCACCGGGACTAGCGGGAGGGAGACCCAGTACTTC
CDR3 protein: CSATGTSGRETQYF

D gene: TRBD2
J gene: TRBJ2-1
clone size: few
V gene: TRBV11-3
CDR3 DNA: TGTGCCAGCAGCTTAGGATCGCTCGCTAGCGGGAGGAATGAGCAGTTCTTC
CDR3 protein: CASSLGSLASGRNEQFF

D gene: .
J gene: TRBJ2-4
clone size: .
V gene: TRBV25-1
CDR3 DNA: TGTGCCAGCAGTATAATGGGGGTTCTGAACATTCAGTACTTC
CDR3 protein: CASSIMGVLNIQYF

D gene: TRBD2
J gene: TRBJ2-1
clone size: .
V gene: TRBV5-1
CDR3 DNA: TGCGCCAGCAGCTTTCTACGGGGGACTAGCGGGATCTACAATGAGCAGTTCTTC
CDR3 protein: CASSFLRGTSGIYNEQFF

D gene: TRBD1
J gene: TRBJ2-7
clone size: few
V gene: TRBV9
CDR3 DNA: TGTGCCAGCAGCGTTACCGGGACAGGGTACGACGAGCAGTACTTC
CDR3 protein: CASSVTGTGYDEQYF

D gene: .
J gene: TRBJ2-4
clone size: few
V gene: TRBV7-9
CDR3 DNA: TGTGCCAGCAGCTTCGGTGCTCAAAACATTCAGTACTTC
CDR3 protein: CASSFGAQNIQYF

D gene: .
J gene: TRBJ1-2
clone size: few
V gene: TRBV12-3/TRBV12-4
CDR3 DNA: TGTGCCAGCAGTTTCTCCAGGGGCCCCTATGGCTACACCTTC
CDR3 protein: CASSFSRGPYGYTF

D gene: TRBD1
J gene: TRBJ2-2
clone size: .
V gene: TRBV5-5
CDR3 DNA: TGTGCCAGCAGCCCTGGGGACAGGGCGAACACCGGGGAGCTGTTTTTT
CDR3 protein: CASSPGDRANTGELFF

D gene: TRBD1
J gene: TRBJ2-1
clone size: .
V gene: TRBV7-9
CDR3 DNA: TGTGCCAGCAGCTTCGGGACAGGGTGGGCCAATGAGCAGTTCTTC
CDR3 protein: CASSFGTGWANEQFF

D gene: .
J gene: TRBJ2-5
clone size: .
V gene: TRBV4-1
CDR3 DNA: TGCGCCAGCAGCCTCTCCCCCGCTCCGGGCGGAGAGACCCAGTACTTC
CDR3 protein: CASSLSPAPGGETQYF

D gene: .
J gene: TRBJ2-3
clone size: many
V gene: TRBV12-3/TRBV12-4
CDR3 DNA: TGTGCCAGCAGTTGGACTAGCACAGATACGCAGTATTTT
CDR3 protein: CASSWTSTDTQYF

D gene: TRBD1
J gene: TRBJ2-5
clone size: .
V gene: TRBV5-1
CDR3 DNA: TGCGCCAGCAGCTTGACGGCCAGGGGGTCCCAAGAGACCCAGTACTTC
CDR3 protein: CASSLTARGSQETQYF

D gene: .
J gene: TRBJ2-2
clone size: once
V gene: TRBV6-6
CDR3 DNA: TGTGCCAGCAGCGATTTCACCGGGGAGCTGTTTTTT
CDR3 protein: CASSDFTGELFF

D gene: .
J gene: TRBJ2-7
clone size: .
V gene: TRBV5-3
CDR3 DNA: TGTGCCAGAAGCTACTTCATTGGAGGCCATCCCTACGAGCAGTACTTC
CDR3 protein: CARSYFIGGHPYEQYF

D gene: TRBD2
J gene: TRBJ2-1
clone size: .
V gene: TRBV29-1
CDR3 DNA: TGCAGCGTCGAGGTGGCTAGCGGGAGCCATGAGCAGTTCTTC
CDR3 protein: CSVEVASGSHEQFF

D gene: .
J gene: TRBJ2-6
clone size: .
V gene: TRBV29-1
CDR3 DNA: TGCAGCGTTGAGGGCAGCTACTCTGGGGCCAACGTCCTGACTTTC
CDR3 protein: CSVEGSYSGANVLTF

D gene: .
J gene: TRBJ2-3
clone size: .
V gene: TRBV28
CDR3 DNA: TGTGCCAGCAGTTCGGTCGGGGGCTCAGATACGCAGTATTTT
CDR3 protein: CASSSVGGSDTQYF

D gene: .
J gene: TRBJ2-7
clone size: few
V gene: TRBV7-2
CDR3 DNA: TGTGCCAGCAGCCAGCGGAGCGGAGAGAGTAACTACGAGCAGTACTTC
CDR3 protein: CASSQRSGESNYEQYF

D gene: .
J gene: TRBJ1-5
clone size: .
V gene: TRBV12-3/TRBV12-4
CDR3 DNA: TGTGCCAGCAGTTTTAGCAATCAGCCCCAGCATTTT
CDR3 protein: CASSFSNQPQHF

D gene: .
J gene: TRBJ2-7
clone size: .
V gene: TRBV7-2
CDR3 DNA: TGTGCCAGCAGCTTAGCTAGTGGGGCCGAGGACTACGAGCAGTACTTC
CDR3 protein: CASSLASGAEDYEQYF

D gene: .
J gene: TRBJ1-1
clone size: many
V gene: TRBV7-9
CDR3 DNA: TGTGCCAGCAGCTTTGAGGGCCGGGACACTGAAGCTTTCTTT
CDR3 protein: CASSFEGRDTEAFF

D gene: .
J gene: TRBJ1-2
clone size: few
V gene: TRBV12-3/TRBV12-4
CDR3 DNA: TGTGCCAGCAGCTCTGGACGGCCCCGTGGGAGCTATGGCTACACCTTC
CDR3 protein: CASSSGRPRGSYGYTF

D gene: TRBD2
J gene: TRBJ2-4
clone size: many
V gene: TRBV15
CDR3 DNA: TGTGCCACCAGCCCGGGAGGGCCAGCCAAAAACATTCAGTACTTC
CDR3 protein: CATSPGGPAKNIQYF

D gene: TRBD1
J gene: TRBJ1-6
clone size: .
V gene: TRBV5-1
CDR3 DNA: TGCGCCAGCAGCTTACAGGGGACGGAGGGTTCACCCCTCCACTTT
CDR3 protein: CASSLQGTEGSPLHF

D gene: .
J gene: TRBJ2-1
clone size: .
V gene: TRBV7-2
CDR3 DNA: TGTGCCAGCCCCCTAGACAGTTACAATGAGCAGTTCTTC
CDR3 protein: CASPLDSYNEQFF

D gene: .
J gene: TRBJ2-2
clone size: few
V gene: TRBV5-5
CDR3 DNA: TGTGCCAGCAGCTTGGAGCACCAGGGGGGGTTGCGGGAGCTGTTTTTT
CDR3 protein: CASSLEHQGGLRELFF

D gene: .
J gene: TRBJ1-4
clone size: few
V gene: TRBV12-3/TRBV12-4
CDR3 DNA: TGTGCCAGCACTCCACCGAGATCGGAGGCAGTTGAAAAACTGTTTTTT
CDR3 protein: CASTPPRSEAVEKLFF

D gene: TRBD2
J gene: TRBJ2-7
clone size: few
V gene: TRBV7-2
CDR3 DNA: TGTGCCAGCAGCTTTGGCGGGAGAGGTTTCGAGCAGTACTTC
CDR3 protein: CASSFGGRGFEQYF

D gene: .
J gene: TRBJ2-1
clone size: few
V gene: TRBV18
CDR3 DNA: TGTGCCAGCTCACCATGGCGGGGCTACAATGAGCAGTTCTTC
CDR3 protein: CASSPWRGYNEQFF

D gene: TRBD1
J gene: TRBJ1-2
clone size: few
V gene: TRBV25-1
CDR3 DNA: TGTGCCAGTACAGGGGAAAGCTCCGGCTACACCTTC
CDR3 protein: CASTGESSGYTF

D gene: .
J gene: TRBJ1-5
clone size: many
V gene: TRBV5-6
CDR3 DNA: TGTGCCAGCAGCTCCCCGAATCAGCCCCAGCATTTT
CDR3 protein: CASSSPNQPQHF

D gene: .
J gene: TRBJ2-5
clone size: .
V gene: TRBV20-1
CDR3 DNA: TGCAGTGCTAGAGGGGGGAGCCAAGAGACCCAGTACTTC
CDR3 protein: CSARGGSQETQYF